The source of this TCR beta chain is a study of monozygotic twins with inflammatory bowel disease. Study results and caveats: The analysis failed to separate different T cell subtypes.

Remarks on this clonotype: The antigen remains undetermined.

Germline assignment: CDR1 LGHDT and CDR2 YNNKEL (reference sequence). The CDR3 has 15 amino acids. In eight separate reactions per sample, cDNA was generated. Template switching introduced UMIs that contain a 6-nucleotide sample barcode. With roughly 16 and 10 cycles respectively, two nested PCRs were carried out on TCRalpha and TCRbeta cDNA. Each CDR3 protein gets one entry in TCRdb, which reprocessed the 5' RACE reads and gives no DNA. The sample table sets out some 400,000 distinct CDR3 sequences. This TCR was recovered from a human donor with ulcerative colitis or Crohn's disease, or a healthy co-twin of an affected twin (not recorded which). V and J are TRBV3-1 and TRBJ2-3; TCRdb proposes TRBD1, but this gene call is untestable without DNA. The specimen sequenced was blood. CDR3 sequence reads: CASRNWDREPDTQYF.